The 15 T cell receptor beta chains reported below all come from one sample, sequenced in a study of blood T cell repertoires in COVID-19. Assay: immunoSEQ multiplex PCR; the TCRdb copy retains only in-frame clones and omits some. This sample has about 84,000 clones, with about 96% found just once. The sample consisted of peripheral blood. These receptors came from a human donor with active COVID-19. The donor label of this sample is uncertain.

The rearrangement joins TRBV5-1 to TRBJ2-7, with D perhaps TRBD2 (5 bases). Trimming removed 0 bases at V and 2 bases at J, with 18 bases between. Looked up from germline, CDR1 is SGHRS and CDR2 is YFSETQ. The CDR3 is 17 amino acids. The CDR3 loop reads CASSLGPYQTGTYEQYF. DNA of the CDR3: TGCGCCAGCAGCTTGGGCCCCTACCAGACGGGGACCTACGAGCAGTACTTC.

The rearrangement uses TRBV7-9 and TRBJ1-2; D unclear. V was trimmed by 7 bases and J by 5 bases, leaving 14 bases between them. This CDR3 region has 13 residues. Per germline, CDR1 SEHNR and CDR2 FQNEAQ (reference sequence). DNA for the CDR3: TGTGCCAGCACCAAGGCGGCGGATTATGGCTACACCTTC. As protein: CASTKAADYGYTF.

The gene calls are TRBV19 and TRBJ1-2, with unresolved D. Germline V gives CDR1 LNHDA, CDR2 SQIVND (reference sequence). The V end lost 7 bases, the J end lost 4 bases, and 16 bases lay between the germline ends. The CDR3 spans 14 residues. The CDR3 loop reads CASTPWAQSYGYTF. As DNA, the CDR3 is TGTGCCAGTACTCCTTGGGCCCAAAGCTATGGCTACACCTTC.

This chain uses TRBV21-1 with TRBJ1-2; the table gives TRBD1 as D, unverified against the DNA. TRBV21-1 constitutes a pseudogene. The CDR3 has 15 amino acids. The CDR3 DNA is TGTGCCAGCAGCAAAGGGGACAGGGGAGACTATGGCTACACCTTC. Amino acids: CASSKGDRGDYGYTF.

This rearrangement joins TRBV6-5 to TRBJ1-2; 7 bases line up with TRBD1. This CDR3 has 14 residues. Germline CDR1 is MNHEY and CDR2 is SVGAGI. Unmatched junction bases numbered 5, after V lost 6 bases and J lost 1 base. CDR3 DNA sequence: TGTGCCAGCAGCCCCGGGACAGATAACTATGGCTACACCTTC. It translates to CASSPGTDNYGYTF.

This chain links TRBV7-2 with TRBJ2-1; D gene uncertain. Germline lookup yields CDR1 SGHTA and CDR2 FQGNSA. The ends were cut back, 1 base at V and 0 bases at J, with 13 bases in the middle. This CDR3 region has 17 residues. CDR3 residues: CASSLVSGLSSYNEQFF. The CDR3 DNA follows: TGTGCCAGCAGCTTAGTCTCTGGCCTCAGCTCCTACAATGAGCAGTTCTTC.

This chain connects TRBV6-5 to TRBJ1-1; D is possibly TRBD1 (6 bases). Trimming left V 6 bases short and J 5 bases short, with 19 bases between. This CDR3 has 15 residues. Germline values: CDR1 MNHEY, CDR2 SVGAGI. The CDR3 region is CASSRPSRGLTEAFF. CDR3 nucleotide sequence: TGTGCCAGCAGCCGGCCCTCCAGGGGTCTGACTGAAGCTTTCTTT.

The V gene is TRBV5-1, the J gene TRBJ1-6; no clear D. The germline V gene encodes CDR1 SGHRS and CDR2 YFSETQ. V dropped 10 bases and J dropped 0 bases, with 11 bases sitting between them. The CDR3 spans 14 residues. CDR3 loop: CARAASSYNSPLHF. CDR3 nucleotide sequence: TGCGCCCGCGCGGCCAGCTCCTATAATTCACCCCTCCACTTT.

V and J are TRBV12-5 and TRBJ1-2, with 8 bases identical to TRBD1. The CDR3 spans 13 residues. Unmatched junction bases numbered 0, after V lost 1 base and J lost 5 bases. CDR1 and CDR2 from the germline V gene are LGHNT and FRNRAP. CDR3 amino acids: CASGLGQGYGYTF. CDR3 DNA: TGTGCTAGTGGTTTGGGACAGGGGTATGGCTACACCTTC.

The gene calls are TRBV6-5 and TRBJ1-2; TRBD1 is a possible D gene (6 bases). Trimming stripped 4 bases from V and 2 bases from J, with 14 bases between. CDR3 length: 15 amino acids. Per germline, CDR1 MNHEY and CDR2 SVGAGI. This CDR3 reads CASSSQGRGNYGYTF. The CDR3 region has the DNA TGTGCCAGCAGTTCCCAGGGCAGGGGAAACTATGGCTACACCTTC.

The chain employs TRBV7-2 and TRBJ2-3, with 10 bases that match TRBD2. This CDR3 spans 16 amino acids. Losses at the gene ends were 2 bases for V and 3 bases for J; bases not matched to a gene: 5. The germline V gene encodes CDR1 SGHTA and CDR2 FQGNSA. CDR3 protein: CASSLRVAGGTDTQYF. The DNA for the CDR3 is TGTGCCAGCAGCTTAAGGGTAGCGGGAGGTACAGATACGCAGTATTTT. The full variable domain, rest sourced from reference TRBV7-2 and TRBJ2-3, is GAGVSQSPSNKVTEKGKDVELRCDPISGHTALYWYRQSLGQGLEFLIYFQGNSAPDKSGLPSDRFSAERTGGSVSTLTIQRTQQEDSAVYLCASSLRVAGGTDTQYFGPGTRLTVL.

The chain carries TRBV7-2 and TRBJ2-1; D is perhaps TRBD2 (7 bases). This CDR3 spans 16 amino acids. Trimming took off 1 base at V and 5 bases at J, with 15 bases between the two ends. From germline, CDR1 is SGHTA and CDR2 FQGNSA. The CDR3 sequence is CASSLVIGGGDNEQFF. The CDR3 bases are TGTGCCAGCAGCTTAGTTATAGGGGGAGGGGACAATGAGCAGTTCTTC.

The CDR3 protein is CASSLGTSGRAMADTQYF. The CDR3, as DNA: TGTGCCAGCAGCTTGGGGACTAGCGGGAGGGCCATGGCAGATACGCAGTATTTT. This chain joins TRBV5-4 and TRBJ2-3; 15 bases match TRBD2. This CDR3 is 18 amino acids long. Germline CDR1 is SGHNT and CDR2 is YYREEE (reference sequence). V lost 0 bases and J lost 4; bases outside the gene matches: 6.

V and J are TRBV18 and TRBJ2-1; possible D gene TRBD1, 5 bases. The CDR3 has 15 amino acids. V was trimmed by 6 bases and J by 6 bases, leaving 18 bases between them. The germline V gene encodes CDR1 KGHSH and CDR2 LQKENI. In DNA form, the CDR3 reads TGTGCCAGCTCCCTCAGGGTCCACACCCGCAATGAGCAGTTCTTC. Translated: CASSLRVHTRNEQFF.

This chain connects TRBV7-9 to TRBJ2-5, with D unclear. Germline CDR1 reads SEHNR; CDR2 reads FQNEAQ (reference sequence). CDR3 length equals 12 residues. V was cut by 1 base and J by 4 bases, with 4 bases left in between. The CDR3 sequence is CASSLGRETQYF. The DNA of the CDR3 is TGTGCCAGCAGCTTAGGTAGAGAGACCCAGTACTTC.